The 30 T cell receptor beta chains below all came from one sample that was sequenced in a study of blood T cell repertoires in COVID-19. Assay: immunoSEQ multiplex PCR; the TCRdb copy retains only in-frame clones and omits some. The sample has 200,000 to 300,000 clones, more than 75% seen once. Sequencing was done on a sample of peripheral blood. The receptor source for this set is a woman between 55 and 75 years old with COVID-19, enrolled during active disease.

The chain is built from TRBV3-1 (or the pseudogene TRBV3-2) and TRBJ2-3; D is unresolved. The V end lost 4 bases, the J end lost 0 bases, and 5 bases lay between the germline ends. The CDR3 spans 13 residues. CDR1 is LGHDT, CDR2 YNNKEL, per germline (reference sequence). The CDR3 spells CASSPPSTDTQYF. The DNA of the CDR3 is TGTGCCAGCAGCCCCCCTAGCACAGATACGCAGTATTTT.

This clone was detected only once. This chain uses TRBV5-4 with TRBJ2-2; TRBD2 matches at 12 bases. Germline assignment: CDR1 SGHNT and CDR2 YYREEE (reference sequence). The CDR3 loop spans 17 amino acids. V shed 0 bases, J shed 1 base, and the junction held 1 base outside the gene matches. CDR3 sequence reads: CASSLGTSGVNTGELFF. The CDR3 DNA follows: TGTGCCAGCAGCTTGGGGACTAGCGGGGTGAACACCGGGGAGCTGTTTTTT.

V is TRBV5-1 and J is TRBJ2-1, with 12 bases fitting TRBD2. V shed 4 bases, J shed 8 bases, and the junction held 4 bases outside the gene matches. Germline CDR1 SGHRS, CDR2 YFSETQ. The CDR3 consists of 14 residues. The CDR3 coding sequence is TGCGCCAGCAGCCCCCTAGCGGGAGGGGATGAGCAGTTCTTC. Translation: CASSPLAGGDEQFF.

This clone was picked up a small number of times. J is TRBJ2-4 and V is TRBV11-3, with D maybe TRBD2 (6 bases). Trimming stripped 1 base from V and 7 bases from J, with 23 bases between. CDR3 length: 18 amino acids. The V gene's germline CDR1 is SGHNT and CDR2 YENEEA. The CDR3 loop reads CASSLGVPGDKSGNIQYF. In nucleotides, the CDR3 is TGTGCCAGCAGCTTAGGGGTCCCGGGAGACAAAAGTGGCAACATTCAGTACTTC.

The count of this clone is one. This chain joins TRBV11-2 and TRBJ2-3; 14 positions match TRBD2. V lost 1 base and J lost 2; bases outside the gene matches: 2. The CDR3 is 17 residues long. CDR1 and CDR2 from the germline V gene are SGHAT and FQNNGV. This chain's CDR3 is CASSLGTSGRYTDTQYF. CDR3 DNA: TGTGCCAGCAGCTTAGGGACTAGCGGGAGGTACACAGATACGCAGTATTTT.

V is TRBV5-1 and J is TRBJ1-1, with TRBD1 matching 8 bases. V lost 4 bases and J lost 5; bases outside the gene matches: 10. Per the germline V gene, CDR1 is SGHRS and CDR2 is YFSETQ. The CDR3 is 15 amino acids. The CDR3 DNA reads as TGCGCCAGCAGCCTGGGACAGGCTGGTGCAACTGAAGCTTTCTTT. It translates to CASSLGQAGATEAFF.

The chain carries TRBV7-9 and TRBJ2-1; 7 bases line up with TRBD2. The CDR3 sequence is 17 residues long. Germline values: CDR1 SEHNR, CDR2 FQNEAQ (reference sequence). The trim removed 2 bases at V and 6 bases at J, leaving 13 bases unmatched. CDR3 in amino acids: CASSLSNLGLVANEQFF. For the CDR3, the DNA is TGTGCCAGCAGCTTATCAAACCTCGGACTAGTGGCCAATGAGCAGTTCTTC.

This sequence joins TRBV11-3 and TRBJ1-1; D is possibly TRBD1 (5 bases). The germline V gene encodes CDR1 SGHNT and CDR2 YENEEA. This CDR3 has 15 amino acids. Between the trimmed V and J ends, which lost 4 bases and 1 base, there was a span of 13 bases. The CDR3 DNA is TGTGCCAGCAGCTCCGGAGGGGAGAGGAACACTGAAGCTTTCTTT. Its translation: CASSSGGERNTEAFF.

CDR3 DNA: TGTGCCAGCAGCCTTGGACTAGCGGGATTGGGATTCATTCAGTACTTC. It is translated as CASSLGLAGLGFIQYF. The V and J genes are TRBV7-2 and TRBJ2-4; TRBD2 agrees at 12 bases. Germline CDR1 SGHTA, CDR2 FQGNSA. The J segment lost 9 bases and the V segment lost 5 bases, leaving 11 bases of the junction unmatched. CDR3 length equals 16 residues.

The chain employs TRBV28 and TRBJ2-7; no reliable D call. With 7 bases removed from V and 0 bases from J, the gap between germline ends came to 7 bases. The CDR3 extends over 12 amino acids. CDR1 is MDHEN, CDR2 SYDVKM, per germline. The CDR3 DNA follows: TGTGCCAGCACCGCCAGCTCCTACGAGCAGTACTTC. This sequence encodes CASTASSYEQYF. The complete variable domain, with remaining parts taken from reference TRBV28 and TRBJ2-7, reads DVKVTQSSRYLVKRTGEKVFLECVQDMDHENMFWYRQDPGLGLRLIYFSYDVKMKEKGDIPEGYSVSREKKERFSLILESASTNQTSMYLCASTASSYEQYFGPGTRLTVT.

The V gene is TRBV10-2, the J gene TRBJ1-1; weak D call: TRBD1 (5 bases). V was shortened by 0 bases and J by 3 bases, with 11 bases between the two germline ends. This CDR3 has 15 residues. Germline values: CDR1 WSHSY, CDR2 SAAADI. As DNA, the CDR3 is TGCGCCAGCAGTGAGTCTGGCGGGGCGCACACTGAAGCTTTCTTT. Translation: CASSESGGAHTEAFF.

The chain has TRBV4-1 and TRBJ1-2, with D perhaps TRBD1 (6 bases). This CDR3 comprises 16 residues. Germline lookup yields CDR1 MGHRA and CDR2 YSYEKL. V lost 1 base and J lost 8, with 20 bases in between. Here the CDR3 DNA reads TGCGCCAGCAGCCAAGGGGGGCAGGGCCTCTCCGGGGGCTACACCTTC. It specifies CASSQGGQGLSGGYTF.

The chain joins TRBV2 to TRBJ2-5; TRBD2 matches 7 bases. From germline, CDR1 is SNHLY and CDR2 FYNNEI. This CDR3 has 12 amino acids. J was trimmed by 9 bases and V by 6 bases; bases with no gene match: 7. The CDR3 nucleotides are TGTGCCAGCAGAGGTCGGGAGGATTCCCAGTACTTC. It encodes CASRGREDSQYF. Full variable domain (outside the CDR3, taken from reference TRBV2 and TRBJ2-5): EPEVTQTPSHQVTQMGQEVILRCVPISNHLYFYWYRQILGQKVEFLVSFYNNEISEKSEIFDDQFSVERPDGSNFTLKIRSTKLEDSAMYFCASRGREDSQYFGPGTRLLVL.

Here the CDR3 reads CASSSGPHDYGYTF. DNA of the CDR3: TGTGCCAGCAGCTCTGGGCCCCACGACTATGGCTACACCTTC. The genes are TRBV5-4 and TRBJ1-2; D call uncertain. Germline lookup yields CDR1 SGHNT and CDR2 YYREEE (reference sequence). The ends were cut back, 3 bases at V and 3 bases at J, with 12 bases in the middle. The CDR3 sequence is 14 residues long. Supplemented by reference TRBV5-4 and TRBJ1-2, the full variable domain reads ETGVTQSPTHLIKTRGQQVTLRCSSQSGHNTVSWYQQALGQGPQFIFQYYREEENGRGNFPPRFSGLQFPNYSSELNVNALELDDSALYLCASSSGPHDYGYTFGSGTRLTVV.

The chain couples TRBV7-3 to TRBJ1-2, with 7 bases identical to TRBD1. Looked up from germline, CDR1 is SGHTA and CDR2 is FQGTGA. J was trimmed by 8 bases and V by 0 bases; bases with no gene match: 9. The CDR3 totals 15 residues. The CDR3 loop is CASSLTPGQVAGYTF. The CDR3 nucleotides are TGTGCCAGCAGCTTAACCCCAGGACAGGTCGCGGGCTACACCTTC.

The rearrangement uses TRBV6-5 and TRBJ2-2, with TRBD2 matching 7 bases. J gave up 6 bases and V 7 bases, and 11 bases lay outside the gene matches. The CDR3 totals 15 residues. Per germline, CDR1 MNHEY and CDR2 SVGAGI. The CDR3 DNA reads as TGTGCCAGCACCTGGACTAGTATTGTCTCCGGGGAGCTGTTTTTT. Translation: CASTWTSIVSGELFF.

V gene TRBV6-5 combines with J gene TRBJ1-6, with TRBD1 matching 7 bases. This CDR3 is 14 amino acids long. Germline lookup yields CDR1 MNHEY and CDR2 SVGAGI. V dropped 6 bases and J dropped 6; count of bases not matched to a gene: 5. The CDR3 region has the DNA TGTGCCAGCAGCACGGGACAGCTTAATTCACCCCTCCACTTT. Protein product: CASSTGQLNSPLHF.

This chain connects TRBV4-3 to TRBJ2-3, with TRBD1 as a possible D gene (6 bases). The CDR3 length is 14 residues. Germline V gene sequence: CDR1 LGHNA, CDR2 YSLEER. Deletions cut 0 bases from V and 5 bases from J, with 9 bases between. This CDR3 is CASSQEGAVDTQYF. The CDR3 nucleotides read TGCGCCAGCAGCCAAGAGGGGGCAGTAGATACGCAGTATTTT.

The chain recombines TRBV2 with TRBJ2-5; a weak D match, TRBD1 (6 bases). The J call may be in error: the DNA end matches TRBJ2-7 better. This CDR3 has 15 residues. Germline V gives CDR1 SNHLY, CDR2 FYNNEI. The CDR3 coding sequence is TGTGCCAGCAGCTTTCCGGACAGTCTGTCCTACGAGCAGTACTTC. It yields the protein CASSFPDSLSYEQYF.

This chain links TRBV5-1 with TRBJ2-1, with D perhaps matching TRBD1 (7 bases). The CDR3 spans 13 residues. The ends were cut back, 5 bases at V and 7 bases at J, with 13 bases in the middle. Germline V gene lookup returns CDR1 SGHRS and CDR2 YFSETQ. The chain's CDR3 is CASRRDSVNEQFF. The CDR3 DNA is TGCGCCAGCAGGCGGGACAGTGTAAATGAGCAGTTCTTC. Full variable domain (remainder filled in from reference TRBV5-1 and TRBJ2-1): KAGVTQTPRYLIKTRGQQVTLSCSPISGHRSVSWYQQTPGQGLQFLFEYFSETQRNKGNFPGRFSGRQFSNSRSEMNVSTLELGDSALYLCASRRDSVNEQFFGPGTRLTVL.

The rearrangement links TRBV27 to TRBJ2-7, with 8 bases that match TRBD2. J lost 2 bases, V lost 3 bases, and 18 bases had no gene match. CDR3 length: 19 amino acids. Looked up from germline, CDR1 is MNHEY and CDR2 is SMNVEV (reference sequence). CDR3 region: CASSFGGAPTSGHAYEQYF. DNA for the CDR3: TGTGCCAGCAGTTTTGGTGGGGCCCCTACTAGCGGACATGCCTACGAGCAGTACTTC.

V is TRBV7-9 and J is TRBJ2-6; 10 bases match TRBD1. The CDR3 has 17 amino acids. Unmatched junction bases numbered 5, after V lost 4 bases and J lost 2 bases. Per the germline V gene, CDR1 is SEHNR and CDR2 is FQNEAQ (reference sequence). The CDR3 protein is CASSSGQGRAGANVLTF. The CDR3 coding sequence is TGTGCCAGCAGCTCGGGACAGGGGCGGGCTGGGGCCAACGTCCTGACTTTC.

This chain joins TRBV28 and TRBJ2-2; D is undetermined. The CDR3 loop spans 12 amino acids. Trimming cost V 4 bases and J 3 bases, with 3 bases left between them. The germline CDR1 and CDR2 sequences are MDHEN and SYDVKM. The CDR3 loop is CASSSYTGELFF. For the CDR3, the DNA is TGTGCCAGCAGTTCCTACACCGGGGAGCTGTTTTTT.

The chain is built from TRBV7-8 and TRBJ2-6; D may be TRBD2 (6 bases). Trimming shortened V by 5 bases and J by 2 bases, and 13 bases separated the two germline ends. Germline CDR1 and CDR2: SGHVS and FQNEAQ. The length of the CDR3 is 16 residues. Here the CDR3 DNA reads TGTGCCAGCAGCCCTCGGAGGGGTGCTGGGGCCAACGTCCTGACTTTC. Translated, it gives CASSPRRGAGANVLTF.

V usage is TRBV9 and J usage is TRBJ2-3, with 12 nucleotides matching TRBD2. Looked up from germline, CDR1 is SGDLS and CDR2 is YYNGEE. J lost 1 base, V lost 3 bases, and 0 bases had no gene match. The CDR3 has 15 residues. The CDR3 spells CASSGLAGGTDTQYF. The CDR3 DNA reads as TGTGCCAGCAGCGGACTAGCGGGAGGCACAGATACGCAGTATTTT. Drawing the rest from reference TRBV9 and TRBJ2-3, the complete variable domain is DSGVTQTPKHLITATGQRVTLRCSPRSGDLSVYWYQQSLDQGLQFLIQYYNGEERAKGNILERFSAQQFPDLHSELNLSSLELGDSALYFCASSGLAGGTDTQYFGPGTRLTVL.

This chain links TRBV4-3 with TRBJ2-6; a possible D gene is TRBD2 (5 bases). V was pared by 0 bases and J by 2 bases, with 11 bases between. This CDR3 comprises 17 residues. Germline V CDR1 and CDR2: LGHNA, YSLEER. The CDR3 DNA follows: TGCGCCAGCAGCCAAGATCCGAGGGCTCCTGGGGCCAACGTCCTGACTTTC. It yields the protein CASSQDPRAPGANVLTF.

DNA of the CDR3: TGTGCCAGCGGACCAGGACAGGGGAGTTTTTACGAGCAGTACTTC. Encoded protein: CASGPGQGSFYEQYF. V gene TRBV9 combines with J gene TRBJ2-7, with 9 bases identical to TRBD1. With 7 bases clipped from V and 4 bases from J, the junction kept 12 bases outside the gene matches. Germline values: CDR1 SGDLS, CDR2 YYNGEE. The CDR3 contains 15 residues.

V is TRBV4-1 and J is TRBJ2-1; 13 positions agree with TRBD2. V gave up 5 bases and J gave up 12 bases; unmatched junction bases: 4. The CDR3 is 13 residues long. Germline loops: CDR1 MGHRA, CDR2 YSYEKL. The CDR3 reads CASSWTSGRGQFF. CDR3 bases: TGCGCCAGCAGCTGGACTAGCGGGAGAGGGCAGTTCTTC.

J is TRBJ1-1 and V is TRBV5-1, with a tentative D call TRBD1 (5 bases). The V end was cut by 2 bases, the J end by 10 bases, with 12 bases between. There are 12 residues in the CDR3. The germline CDR1 and CDR2 sequences are SGHRS and YFSETQ. This CDR3 is CASSFGDSIAFF. As DNA, the CDR3 is TGCGCCAGCAGCTTCGGTGACAGTATAGCTTTCTTT.

V usage is TRBV19 and J usage is TRBJ1-5; TRBD1 agrees at 7 bases. The V gene's germline CDR1 is LNHDA and CDR2 SQIVND (reference sequence). The CDR3 is made up of 15 amino acids. Trimming removed 2 bases from V and 3 bases from J; junction bases left unmatched: 4. The CDR3 sequence: CASSIYRGDNQPQHF. The CDR3 coding sequence is TGTGCCAGTAGTATATACAGGGGAGACAATCAGCCCCAGCATTTT. Together with reference TRBV19 and TRBJ1-5, the CDR3 gives the full variable domain: DGGITQSPKYLFRKEGQNVTLSCEQNLNHDAMYWYRQDPGQGLRLIYYSQIVNDFQKGDIAEGYSVSREKKESFPLTVTSAQKNPTAFYLCASSIYRGDNQPQHFGDGTRLSIL.